These 17 T cell receptor beta chains originate from one sample sequenced in a study of regulatory T cells in long-lasting Graves disease. As for time point: newly diagnosed GD, antithyroid drugs for less than 3 months. Generation of the TCR library employed RNA extracted from PBMCs. Building the TCR beta libraries relied on iRepertoire HTBI primers, and CDR3 regions underwent Arm-PCR. TCRdb re-called the multiplex PCR reads with MiXCR, one entry per CDR3 protein. The profile shows about 420,000 distinct CDR3 sequences, about a sixth of them singletons. The same sample was also used in a study of T cells in Graves' hyperthyroidism and ophthalmopathy.

The starting material was peripheral blood mononuclear cells (PBMCs), obtained at new diagnosis, from a patient treated with antithyroid drugs. These receptors came from a woman between 18 and 30 years old with Graves disease.

This clonotype was seen a handful of times. The chain is built from TRBV5-5 and TRBJ2-7, with a tentative D call TRBD1 (5 bases). The ends were cut back, 2 bases at V and 0 bases at J, with 12 bases in the middle. The germline gives CDR1 SGHKS, CDR2 YYEKEE (reference sequence). The CDR3 is 15 amino acids. The CDR3 DNA reads TGTGCCAGCAGCTTTAGGGGAATGGGCTCCTACGAGCAGTACTTC. Amino acid sequence: CASSFRGMGSYEQYF.

The chain couples TRBV7-8 to TRBJ1-1, with D maybe TRBD1 (5 bases). Germline CDR1 SGHVS, CDR2 FQNEAQ. With 1 base removed from V and 5 bases from J, the gap between germline ends came to 14 bases. The length of the CDR3 is 15 residues. The CDR3 protein is CASSLVAGFTTEAFF. As DNA, the CDR3 is TGTGCCAGCAGCTTAGTGGCAGGGTTCACGACTGAAGCTTTCTTT.

This clonotype was detected ten times or more. The rearrangement joins TRBV15 to TRBJ2-3, with TRBD2 as a possible D gene (5 bases). CDR1 is LNHNV and CDR2 is YYDKDF in the germline V gene (reference sequence). The V end lost 1 base, the J end lost 8 bases, and 13 bases lay between the germline ends. This CDR3 is 14 amino acids long. DNA of the CDR3: TGTGCCACCAGCAGAGCGGGAACACACTCTACGCAGTATTTT. This codes for CATSRAGTHSTQYF. Together with reference TRBV15 and TRBJ2-3, the CDR3 gives the full variable domain: DAMVIQNPRYQVTQFGKPVTLSCSQTLNHNVMYWYQQKSSQAPKLLFHYYDKDFNNEADTPDNFQSRRPNTSFCFLDIRSPGLGDTAMYLCATSRAGTHSTQYFGPGTRLTVL.

In the case of this clonotype: The junction departs from the called germline gene at one end, perhaps through a read error. The V call is TRBV9, the J call TRBJ2-2, with D unclear. CDR3 length: 15 amino acids. The germline gives CDR1 SGDLS, CDR2 YYNGEE. The DNA for the CDR3 is TGTGCCAGCAGCGTAGGAGGCCAAAACACCTGGGAGCTGTTTTTT. Its translation: CASSVGGQNTWELFF.

This clonotype was observed a handful of times. The chain joins TRBV6-2 or TRBV6-3 to TRBJ1-2, with 7 bases lining up with TRBD1. The trim removed 6 bases at V and 2 bases at J, leaving 3 bases unmatched. The CDR3 length is 13 residues. CDR1 and CDR2 from the germline V gene are MNHEY and SVGEGT. The CDR3 bases are TGTGCCAGCAGGAAGGGACAGAACTATGGCTACACCTTC. This translates into CASRKGQNYGYTF.

The table lists this clonotype with many counts. The junction and the germline gene differ at one end; a read error may be behind it. The chain is built from TRBV7-8 and TRBJ2-3; 7 nucleotides line up with TRBD1. CDR1 and CDR2 from the germline V gene are SGHVS and FQNEAQ. The CDR3 covers 14 residues. CDR3 nucleotides: TGTGCCAGCAGCTTAGCCGGGACAGAGGGCTTCTCGAACTTT. Translation: CASSLAGTEGFSNF.

This clonotype turned up a few times. The CDR3: CSARDWAGASYEQYF. As DNA, the CDR3 is TGCAGTGCTAGAGATTGGGCGGGGGCCTCCTACGAGCAGTACTTC. The genes are TRBV20-1 and TRBJ2-7; possible D gene TRBD2, 7 bases. V lost 0 bases to trimming and J lost 0 bases, with 12 bases between them. This CDR3 is built from 15 residues. The germline gives CDR1 DFQATT, CDR2 SNEGSKA (reference sequence).

This clonotype came up many times. CDR3 DNA sequence: TGTGCCAGCAGACTAGTCCCGGGGGAGTCACACAATGAGCAGTTCTTC. Encoded protein: CASRLVPGESHNEQFF. The chain carries TRBV6-2 or TRBV6-3 and TRBJ2-1, with a weak D call TRBD2 (6 bases). Germline V lookup: CDR1 MNHEY, CDR2 SVGEGT. Trimming pared 6 bases from V and 5 bases from J, leaving 20 bases between. The CDR3 is made up of 16 amino acids.

This clonotype was counted a few times. The chain joins TRBV19 to TRBJ2-3; 13 bases agree with TRBD2. V gave up 3 bases and J gave up 4 bases; unmatched junction bases: 10. Germline CDR1 reads LNHDA; CDR2 reads SQIVND (reference sequence). This CDR3 contains 18 residues. DNA for the CDR3: TGTGCCAGTAGTATGTGGACTAGCGGGAGCGGGATCCCAGATACGCAGTATTTT. Translation: CASSMWTSGSGIPDTQYF.

The V gene is TRBV19, the J gene TRBJ2-7, with 8 positions matching TRBD2. Germline loops: CDR1 LNHDA, CDR2 SQIVND (reference sequence). V shed 6 bases and J 2 bases; nucleotides not matched to a gene: 6. The CDR3 covers 14 residues. The chain's CDR3 is CASSREGGPYEQYF. Here the CDR3 DNA reads TGTGCCAGTAGCCGGGAGGGAGGTCCCTACGAGCAGTACTTC.

This clonotype was picked up many times. The chain is built from TRBV5-1 and TRBJ1-2; 7 bases agree with TRBD1. CDR1 and CDR2 (germline): SGHRS, YFSETQ. The CDR3 runs to 13 residues. V was pared by 3 bases and J by 6 bases, with 5 bases of the junction left unmatched. CDR3 amino acids: CASSSTGQDGYTF. As DNA, the CDR3 is TGCGCCAGCAGCTCGACAGGGCAGGATGGCTACACCTTC.

The chain joins TRBV14 to TRBJ2-2, with TRBD1 as a possible D gene (5 bases). From germline, CDR1 is SGHDN and CDR2 FVKESK. The CDR3 is made up of 15 amino acids. Trimming left V 1 base short and J 0 bases short, with 6 bases between. The CDR3 spells CASSQGQPNTGELFF. The CDR3 DNA sequence: TGTGCCAGCAGCCAAGGACAGCCGAACACCGGGGAGCTGTTTTTT.

The chain joins TRBV5-1 to TRBJ1-4; D uncertain. The germline CDR1 and CDR2 sequences are SGHRS and YFSETQ. The CDR3 spans 13 residues. V was clipped by 5 bases and J by 7 bases, with 12 bases between them. DNA of the CDR3: TGCGCCAGCAGTCGGGTACTGGGTGAAAAACTGTTTTTT. This encodes CASSRVLGEKLFF. The full variable domain, in which reference TRBV5-1 and TRBJ1-4 provide the parts outside the CDR3, is KAGVTQTPRYLIKTRGQQVTLSCSPISGHRSVSWYQQTPGQGLQFLFEYFSETQRNKGNFPGRFSGRQFSNSRSEMNVSTLELGDSALYLCASSRVLGEKLFFGSGTQLSVL.

This clonotype was seen repeatedly, ten times or more. Here the CDR3 reads CASSLDRNTQYF. The CDR3 region has the DNA TGTGCCAGCAGCTTAGACCGGAATACGCAGTATTTT. The chain carries TRBV11-2 and TRBJ2-3; no reliable D call. From germline, CDR1 is SGHAT and CDR2 FQNNGV. The CDR3 sequence is 12 residues long. V dropped 0 bases and J dropped 7 bases, with 5 bases sitting between them.

The table lists this clonotype with many counts. The V gene is TRBV28, the J gene TRBJ2-7; 11 bases agree with TRBD2. This CDR3 has 15 residues. V trimming: 2 bases; J trimming: 3 bases; junction bases outside the gene matches: 3. CDR1 and CDR2 from the germline V gene are MDHEN and SYDVKM. CDR3 protein: CASSLRLAGNYEQYF. The CDR3 DNA reads TGTGCCAGCAGTTTACGACTAGCGGGGAACTACGAGCAGTACTTC.

There are many counts of this clonotype. CDR3 region: CSAEVFGVRIYNEQFF. The CDR3 nucleotides read TGCAGTGCTGAGGTTTTCGGGGTAAGGATCTACAATGAGCAGTTCTTC. The chain recombines TRBV20-1 with TRBJ2-1, with D perhaps matching TRBD2 (5 bases). The CDR3 is made up of 16 amino acids. Germline CDR1 reads DFQATT; CDR2 reads SNEGSKA (reference sequence). V gave up 5 bases and J gave up 3 bases, with 20 bases separating them.

In this sample, this clonotype turned up many times. The chain couples TRBV7-8 to TRBJ2-1; unclear D gene. Trimming cost V 0 bases and J 6 bases, with 12 bases left between them. Germline lookup yields CDR1 SGHVS and CDR2 FQNEAQ. The CDR3 contains 15 residues. The CDR3 DNA reads TGTGCCAGCAGCTTAGCGGGAATATTCGGCAATGAGCAGTTCTTC. Amino acids: CASSLAGIFGNEQFF.